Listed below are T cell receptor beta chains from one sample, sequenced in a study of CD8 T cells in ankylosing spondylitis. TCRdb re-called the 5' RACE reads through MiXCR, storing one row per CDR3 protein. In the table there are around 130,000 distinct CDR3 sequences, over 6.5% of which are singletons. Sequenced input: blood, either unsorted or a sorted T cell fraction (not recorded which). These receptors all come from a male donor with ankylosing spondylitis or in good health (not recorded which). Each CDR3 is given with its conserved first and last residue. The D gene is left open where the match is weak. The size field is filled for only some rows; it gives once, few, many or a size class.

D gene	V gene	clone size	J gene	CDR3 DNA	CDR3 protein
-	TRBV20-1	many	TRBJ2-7	TGCAGTGCTAGAGGAGGCGGAACCTACTACGAGCAGTACTTC	CSARGGGTYYEQYF
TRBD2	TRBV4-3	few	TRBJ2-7	TGCGCCAGCAGCCAAGATACTAGCGGGGCCTTCTACGAGCAGTACTTC	CASSQDTSGAFYEQYF
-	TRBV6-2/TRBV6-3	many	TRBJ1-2	TGTGCCAGCAGTTACTCCCTAAGCGGGGTCCGTGGCTACACCTTC	CASSYSLSGVRGYTF
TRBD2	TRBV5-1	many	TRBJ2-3	TGCGCCAGCAGCTTGGTAGGGACTAGCGTGGATACGCAGTATTTT	CASSLVGTSVDTQYF
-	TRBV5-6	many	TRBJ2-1	TGTGCCAGCTTGGGAGGAGGGGGGTCCTACAATGAGCAGTTCTTC	CASLGGGGSYNEQFF
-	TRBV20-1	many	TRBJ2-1	TGCAGTGCCCTTTCGACTAGTAGAAATGAGCAGTTCTTC	CSALSTSRNEQFF
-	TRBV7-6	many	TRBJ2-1	TGTGCCAGCAGCTTAGGCAGGGATAGTAGTGAGCAGTTCTTC	CASSLGRDSSEQFF
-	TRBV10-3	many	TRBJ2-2	TGTGCCACCAATTGGGGAACGAACACCGGGGAGCTGTTTTTT	CATNWGTNTGELFF
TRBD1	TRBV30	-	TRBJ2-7	TGTGCCTGGAGAGCCGGGACAGGTAAAAATGAGCAGTACTTC	CAWRAGTGKNEQYF
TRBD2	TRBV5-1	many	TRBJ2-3	TGCGCCAGCAGCTTGGACGGGAGGGGTTCAGATACGCAGTATTTT	CASSLDGRGSDTQYF
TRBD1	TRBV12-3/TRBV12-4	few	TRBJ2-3	TGTGCCAGCAGTCGACATCCAGCAGGGGGTGAGTGGGATACGCAGTATTTT	CASSRHPAGGEWDTQYF
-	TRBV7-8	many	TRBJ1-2	TGTGCCAGCAGCTTAGAAAGGGAGCATGGCTACACCTTC	CASSLEREHGYTF
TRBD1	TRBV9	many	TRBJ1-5	TGTGCCAGCAGCGTAGGAGGGGGCGCGGGCCAGCCCCAGCATTTT	CASSVGGGAGQPQHF
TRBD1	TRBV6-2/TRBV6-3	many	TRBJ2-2	TGTGCCAGCAGACCGGACAGGGCGAACACCGGGGAGCTGTTTTTT	CASRPDRANTGELFF
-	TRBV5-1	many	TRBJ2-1	TGCGCCAGCAGCTTGGAGCGGAACTCCTACAATGAGCAGTTCTTC	CASSLERNSYNEQFF
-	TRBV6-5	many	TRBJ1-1	TGTGCCAGCAGTGGGTGGTCTGAAGCTTTCTTT	CASSGWSEAFF
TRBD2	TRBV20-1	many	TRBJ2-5	TGCAGTGCCGAGCGACTAGCGGTTGTAGGGGAGACCCAGTACTTC	CSAERLAVVGETQYF
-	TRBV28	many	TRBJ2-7	TGTGCCAGCAGTTTCGGACTCGCCTACGAGCAGTACTTC	CASSFGLAYEQYF
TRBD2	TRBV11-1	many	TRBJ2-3	TGTGCCAGCAGCTTAGCGGTTTACGGTCTAGCGGCCACAGATACGCAGTATTTT	CASSLAVYGLAATDTQYF
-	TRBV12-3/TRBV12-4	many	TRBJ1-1	TGTGCCAGCAGTTCCCGGACGATAGGGGGTGAAGCTTTCTTT	CASSSRTIGGEAFF
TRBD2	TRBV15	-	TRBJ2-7	TGTGCCACCAGCAGAGATAGACTAGCGGAGCAGTACTTC	CATSRDRLAEQYF
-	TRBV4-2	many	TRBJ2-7	TGTGCCAGCAGTTCCACCGGGACGATGAGCTACGAGCAGTACTTC	CASSSTGTMSYEQYF
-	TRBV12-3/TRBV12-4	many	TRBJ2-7	TGTGCCAGCAGCTTGGAGGCCTACGAGCAGTACTTC	CASSLEAYEQYF
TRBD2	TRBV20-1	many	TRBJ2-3	TGCAGTGCTAGGGGTGCTAGCGGGGTAGCAGATACGCAGTATTTT	CSARGASGVADTQYF
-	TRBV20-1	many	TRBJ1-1	TGCAGTGCCGACCTCAGGGGCTACACTGAAGCTTTCTTT	CSADLRGYTEAFF
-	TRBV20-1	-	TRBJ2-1	TGCAGTGCTAGACACGGGACCACGAAAGGCCATGAGCAGTTCTTC	CSARHGTTKGHEQFF
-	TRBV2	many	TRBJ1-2	TGTGCCAGCAGTGAGCAGGGCGGCGGGGAAAGTGGCTACACCTTC	CASSEQGGGESGYTF
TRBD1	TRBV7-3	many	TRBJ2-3	TGTGCCAGCAGCCCCGGGACAGGGGCAGATACGCAGTATTTT	CASSPGTGADTQYF
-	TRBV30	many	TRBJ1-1	TGTGCCTGGAGTGTACAGGCGGACACTGAAGCTTTCTTT	CAWSVQADTEAFF